One sample yielded the 2 T cell receptor beta chains listed below, sequenced in a study of patients and donors after allogeneic stem cell transplantation. Via MiXCR, TCRdb re-called the RT-PCR reads, giving one row per CDR3 protein. Here the sample spans roughly 230,000 distinct CDR3 sequences, 12% to 15% being singletons. Sequenced input: blood, either unsorted or a sorted T cell fraction (not recorded which). Source of these receptors: a human donor who was either an allogeneic HSCT recipient or a stem cell or donor lymphocyte infusion donor (not recorded which). It is not recorded whose cells these are; they may come from a transplant donor.

V usage is TRBV12-3 or TRBV12-4 and J usage is TRBJ2-3, with a possible D match to TRBD1 (6 bases). The V and J ends lost 5 bases and 2 bases respectively, with 14 bases between them. This CDR3 is 15 amino acids long. CDR3 in DNA: TGTGCCAGCAGTAACCGGGACACCGACACAGATACGCAGTATTTT. Its translation is CASSNRDTDTDTQYF.

In its sample, this clonotype was seen a few times. The chain combines TRBV12-3 or TRBV12-4 with TRBJ1-6; D call uncertain. The ends were cut back, 3 bases at V and 7 bases at J, with 4 bases in the middle. The CDR3 contains 12 residues. The CDR3 nucleotides read TGTGCCAGCAGTTTCCAGAATTCACCCCTCCACTTT. This translates into CASSFQNSPLHF.